This T cell receptor (beta chain) stems from a study of T cell repertoires in cytomegalovirus infection. Study context: From public TCR beta signatures came an indication of both CMV infection and matching HLA type. Overall study findings and caveats: CMV carriers having the relevant HLA were flagged by cumulative public TCR beta family frequency. The ex vivo response showed dominance by HLA-C-restricted CMV-specific TCR beta clonotypes.

In TCRdb, the reads were re-called with MiXCR into one record per CDR3 protein. The sample has hundreds of thousands of distinct CDR3 sequences; 8% to 10% are singletons. V lost 6 bases, J lost 5 bases, and 17 bases lay in between. From germline, CDR1 is LGHNT and CDR2 FRNRAP. The length of the CDR3 is 15 residues. Turning to this clonotype: Its antigen is undetermined.

The sample consisted of PBMCs. The gene calls are TRBV12-5 and TRBJ2-1, with D maybe TRBD2 (7 bases). The clonotype was recovered from a human donor in good health (CMV status not recorded). Some clones in this sample may be carry-over from other donors' samples. CDR3 in DNA: TGTGCTAGTGGGGGTGGGCGGGGGCGGGACAATGAGCAGTTCTTC. This gives the protein CASGGGRGRDNEQFF.